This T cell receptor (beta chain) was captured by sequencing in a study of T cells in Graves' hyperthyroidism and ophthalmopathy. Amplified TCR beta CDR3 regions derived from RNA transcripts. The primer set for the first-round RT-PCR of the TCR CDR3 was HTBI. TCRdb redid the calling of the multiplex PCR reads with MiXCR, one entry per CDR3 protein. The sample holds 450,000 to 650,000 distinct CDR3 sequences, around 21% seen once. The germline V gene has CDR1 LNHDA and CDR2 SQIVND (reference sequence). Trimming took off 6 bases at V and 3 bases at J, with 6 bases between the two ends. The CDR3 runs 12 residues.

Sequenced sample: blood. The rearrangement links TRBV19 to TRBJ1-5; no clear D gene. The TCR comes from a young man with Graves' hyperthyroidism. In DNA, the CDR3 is TGTGCCAGTAGCTGGGTCAATCAGCCCCAGCATTTT. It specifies CASSWVNQPQHF.